This TCR beta chain was recovered during a study of T cells after yellow fever vaccination. TCRdb redid the calling of the 5' RACE reads with MiXCR, one entry per CDR3 protein. The table lists about 320,000 distinct CDR3 sequences, about 10% of them singletons. This CDR3 region has 15 residues. Trimming took off 1 base at V and 8 bases at J, with 17 bases between the two ends. Per germline, CDR1 SGHTA and CDR2 FQGNSA. The sequencing used CD4+ T cells sorted from PBMCs, collected 45 days after the yellow fever booster vaccination. The V call is TRBV7-2, the J call TRBJ1-2; TRBD1 might be the D (5 bases). This TCR was recovered from a man younger than 35 who received the YFV17D yellow fever vaccine. CDR3 sequence: CASSLERRGLGGYTF. The CDR3 DNA follows: TGTGCCAGCAGCTTAGAGAGAAGGGGTCTTGGCGGCTACACCTTC.